This T cell receptor (beta chain) comes out of a study of blood T cell repertoires in COVID-19. After removal of 4 bases from V and 11 bases from J, the junction contained 7 bases not matched to a gene. Germline values: CDR1 SGHKS, CDR2 YYEKEE (reference sequence). The CDR3 has 14 residues. TCRdb's copy holds only in-frame clones and misses some; the assay was immunoSEQ multiplex PCR. Here the sample spans 30,000 to 40,000 clones, over 70% being singletons. Sequencing input: peripheral blood. V and J are TRBV5-5 and TRBJ1-6, with TRBD1 matching over 9 bases. The TCR was taken from a man of 80 years or more with acute or convalescent COVID-19. The CDR3 is CASSLRDRDAPLHF. Written as DNA, the CDR3 is TGTGCCAGCAGCCTCCGGGACAGGGATGCACCCCTCCACTTT. The full variable domain, rest sourced from reference TRBV5-5 and TRBJ1-6, is DAGVTQSPTHLIKTRGQQVTLRCSPISGHKSVSWYQQVLGQGPQFIFQYYEKEERGRGNFPDRFSARQFPNYSSELNVNALLLGDSALYLCASSLRDRDAPLHFGNGTRLTVT.